This TCR beta chain was identified during a study of blood T cell repertoires in COVID-19. Study-wide context: COVID-19 samples, acute and convalescent, were from the United States, Italy and Spain.

Sequencing used immunoSEQ multiplex PCR; TCRdb keeps in-frame clones, though not all of them. The sample lists about 250,000 clones; around 88% were seen once. Trimming took 3 bases from V and 3 from J, leaving 14 bases between them. Looked up from germline, CDR1 is LGHNA and CDR2 is YNFKEQ. The CDR3 has 15 residues. The clonotype originates from a woman aged 30 to 39 with COVID-19, enrolled during active disease. Material: peripheral blood. The chain employs TRBV4-2 and TRBJ2-5, with D perhaps matching TRBD2 (5 bases). CDR3 coding DNA: TGTGCCAGCAGCCACTCGGGGAGCGGTAAAGAGACCCAGTACTTC. It encodes CASSHSGSGKETQYF.